The next 18 T cell receptor beta chains were all read from a single sample in a study of cytomegalovirus exposure and HLA in healthy donors. PCR primers comprised 60 Vbeta and 13 Jbeta primers. Clones were read by immunoSEQ multiplex PCR, and TCRdb kept only the in-frame ones, dropping some. The table includes about 260,000 clones, 80% to 90% detected once. The source material was PBMCs. Receptor source: a woman in her thirties or forties in good health and CMV-seropositive.

This chain uses TRBV30 with TRBJ1-1; 9 bases align to TRBD1. This CDR3 contains 17 residues. Losses at the gene ends were 0 bases for V and 2 bases for J; bases not matched to a gene: 10. Germline CDR1 reads GTSNPN; CDR2 reads SVGIG (reference sequence). The CDR3 reads CAWSVKGQGWANTEAFF. CDR3 sequence (DNA): TGTGCCTGGAGTGTAAAGGGACAGGGATGGGCCAACACTGAAGCTTTCTTT.

This chain joins TRBV10-3 and TRBJ1-2; TRBD1 is a possible D gene (5 bases). CDR3 length equals 14 residues. Germline loops: CDR1 ENHRY, CDR2 SYGVKD. V gave up 4 bases and J gave up 6 bases, with 15 bases separating them. CDR3 protein: CAISASSWGDGYTF. CDR3 nucleotide sequence: TGTGCCATCAGTGCCTCATCTTGGGGGGATGGCTACACCTTC.

This clone has only a few counts. The chain uses TRBV19 and TRBJ1-5; D possibly corresponds to TRBD1 (6 bases). Germline lookup yields CDR1 LNHDA and CDR2 SQIVND (reference sequence). The CDR3 has 14 amino acids. V shed 7 bases and J shed 4 bases, with 14 bases lying between them. CDR3 sequence reads: CASTYRVGNQPQHF. CDR3 DNA: TGTGCCAGTACTTACAGGGTGGGTAATCAGCCCCAGCATTTT.

The gene calls are TRBV4-2 and TRBJ2-3; D is unclear. The CDR3 is 17 residues long. Germline loops: CDR1 LGHNA, CDR2 YNFKEQ. The V gene lost 0 bases and the J gene lost 0 bases, with 13 bases spanning the gap. CDR3 protein: CASSQDGSSHSTDTQYF. CDR3 nucleotides: TGTGCCAGCAGCCAAGATGGCAGTAGCCACAGCACAGATACGCAGTATTTT.

This chain links TRBV11-3 with TRBJ2-1; D might be TRBD1 (6 bases). Trimming stripped 4 bases from V and 2 bases from J, with 15 bases between. The CDR3 runs to 16 residues. Germline V gives CDR1 SGHNT, CDR2 YENEEA. The CDR3 nucleotides read TGTGCCAGCAGCTCCGTTTGGACAGCACCCTACAATGAGCAGTTCTTC. This translates into CASSSVWTAPYNEQFF. Complete variable domain (other parts from reference TRBV11-3 and TRBJ2-1): EAGVVQSPRYKIIEKKQPVAFWCNPISGHNTLYWYLQNLGQGPELLIRYENEEAVDDSQLPKDRFSAERLKGVDSTLKIQPAELGDSAVYLCASSSVWTAPYNEQFFGPGTRLTVL.

The chain links TRBV7-8 to TRBJ2-2, with a weak D call TRBD1 (5 bases). Trimming removed 5 bases from V and 5 bases from J, with 9 bases in between. Germline V gene lookup returns CDR1 SGHVS and CDR2 FQNEAQ. The CDR3 runs 13 residues. The CDR3 bases are TGTGCCAGCAGCCTGCCAGGGACCGGGGAGCTGTTTTTT. It translates to CASSLPGTGELFF.

The rearrangement uses TRBV10-3 and TRBJ2-7; TRBD2 aligns across 8 bases. The V gene end was trimmed by 3 bases and the J gene end by 2 bases; junction bases not matched to a gene: 3. The CDR3 is made up of 14 amino acids. The germline V gene has CDR1 ENHRY and CDR2 SYGVKD. The CDR3 loop is CAISELAVTYEQYF. The CDR3 region has the DNA TGTGCCATCAGTGAACTAGCGGTAACCTACGAGCAGTACTTC.

The chain links TRBV7-8 to TRBJ2-5; D perhaps matches TRBD1 (5 bases). The germline V gene has CDR1 SGHVS and CDR2 FQNEAQ. The CDR3 is 14 residues long. The V end lost 5 bases, the J end lost 2 bases, and 12 bases lay between the germline ends. CDR3 residues: CASSKTDVQETQYF. The CDR3, as DNA: TGTGCCAGCAGCAAGACAGATGTACAAGAGACCCAGTACTTC.

The gene calls are TRBV7-3 and TRBJ2-3, with TRBD2 matching 11 bases. The germline gives CDR1 SGHTA, CDR2 FQGTGA. V lost 4 bases, J lost 0 bases, and 9 bases stayed unmatched. This CDR3 is 18 amino acids long. DNA for the CDR3: TGTGCCAGCAGCTCGCGACTAGCGGGACCTTCTAGCACAGATACGCAGTATTTT. Amino acids: CASSSRLAGPSSTDTQYF. Full variable domain (remainder filled in from reference TRBV7-3 and TRBJ2-3): GAGVSQTPSNKVTEKGKYVELRCDPISGHTALYWYRQSLGQGPEFLIYFQGTGAADDSGLPNDRFFAVRPEGSVSTLKIQRTERGDSAVYLCASSSRLAGPSSTDTQYFGPGTRLTVL.

The rearrangement joins TRBV2 to TRBJ1-4, with a tentative D call TRBD1 (6 bases). From germline, CDR1 is SNHLY and CDR2 FYNNEI. V was pared by 4 bases and J by 16 bases, with 16 bases between. The CDR3 sequence is 12 residues long. The CDR3 nucleotides read TGTGCCAGCAGTGGGACAGCCATATACCAGTTTTTT. It is translated as CASSGTAIYQFF.

This clone has more than one count but fewer than ten. The rearrangement joins TRBV4-3 to TRBJ2-7, with 9 bases matching TRBD2. Looked up from germline, CDR1 is LGHNA and CDR2 is YSLEER. The V gene end was trimmed by 5 bases and the J gene end by 0 bases; junction bases not matched to a gene: 5. CDR3 length: 15 residues. CDR3 DNA: TGCGCCAGCAGCTTAGGGACTAGCCTCTCCTACGAGCAGTACTTC. It codes for CASSLGTSLSYEQYF.

V usage is TRBV30 and J usage is TRBJ2-7; TRBD2 might be the D (7 bases). The CDR3 consists of 15 residues. V was pared by 3 bases and J by 6 bases, with 21 bases between. The germline V gene has CDR1 GTSNPN and CDR2 SVGIG (reference sequence). Here the CDR3 DNA reads TGTGCCTGGAGCAAGGGGGGGCTACTACTTCGCGAGCAGTACTTC. Translation: CAWSKGGLLLREQYF. The full variable domain, its missing parts supplied by reference TRBV30 and TRBJ2-7, is SQTIHQWPATLVQPVGSPLSLECTVEGTSNPNLYWYRQAAGRGLQLLFYSVGIGQISSEVPQNLSASRPQDRQFILSSKKLLLSDSGFYLCAWSKGGLLLREQYFGPGTRLTVT.

This clone has a single count. The chain combines TRBV6-1 with TRBJ1-5, with D tentatively TRBD1 (6 bases). The CDR3 extends over 15 amino acids. Trimming stripped 8 bases from V and 0 bases from J, with 14 bases between. Germline lookup yields CDR1 MNHNS and CDR2 SASEGT. The CDR3 DNA follows: TGTGCCAGCGCGGTAGGGACAACTAGCAATCAGCCCCAGCATTTT. It codes for CASAVGTTSNQPQHF.

Note on this clone: Other DNA sequences of this sample code for an identical CDR3. The rearrangement uses TRBV28 and TRBJ2-5, with D possibly TRBD2 on 5 matching bases. The V gene lost 2 bases and the J gene lost 5 bases, with 18 bases spanning the gap. The germline CDR1 and CDR2 sequences are MDHEN and SYDVKM. The CDR3 sequence is 16 residues long. The CDR3 DNA sequence: TGTGCCAGCAGTTTAGCGGCTAGTGGAGGCAAGGAGACCCAGTACTTC. This encodes CASSLAASGGKETQYF.

The chain links TRBV27 to TRBJ2-3; 9 nucleotides match TRBD2. Per germline, CDR1 MNHEY and CDR2 SMNVEV (reference sequence). Trimming cost V 3 bases and J 4 bases; bases outside gene matches: 5. The CDR3 spans 15 residues. Written as DNA, the CDR3 is TGTGCCAGCAGTTTCGTTACTAGCGGGCCAGATACGCAGTATTTT. Protein sequence: CASSFVTSGPDTQYF.

V is TRBV28 and J is TRBJ2-5; 9 bases map to TRBD2. The CDR3 extends over 16 amino acids. Looked up from germline, CDR1 is MDHEN and CDR2 is SYDVKM. V dropped 2 bases and J dropped 5; count of bases not matched to a gene: 9. The DNA for the CDR3 is TGTGCCAGCAGTTTAATCAGGGCTAGCGGGAAGGAGACCCAGTACTTC. Its translation is CASSLIRASGKETQYF.

The gene calls are TRBV5-6 and TRBJ1-1; a possible D gene is TRBD1 (6 bases). Deletions cut 0 bases from V and 6 bases from J, with 18 bases between. Per the germline V gene, CDR1 is SGHDT and CDR2 is YYEEEE. This CDR3 comprises 16 residues. The CDR3 spells CASSLVPIGGRSEAFF. The CDR3 DNA sequence: TGTGCCAGCAGCTTGGTACCAATCGGGGGGCGGTCTGAAGCTTTCTTT.

V usage is TRBV5-6 and J usage is TRBJ2-7, with D maybe TRBD2 (6 bases). CDR1 and CDR2 (germline): SGHDT, YYEEEE. CDR3 length: 11 amino acids. The ends were cut back, 4 bases at V and 4 bases at J, with 6 bases in the middle. The CDR3 here is CASSAGYEQYF. DNA of the CDR3: TGTGCCAGCAGCGCGGGGTACGAGCAGTACTTC.